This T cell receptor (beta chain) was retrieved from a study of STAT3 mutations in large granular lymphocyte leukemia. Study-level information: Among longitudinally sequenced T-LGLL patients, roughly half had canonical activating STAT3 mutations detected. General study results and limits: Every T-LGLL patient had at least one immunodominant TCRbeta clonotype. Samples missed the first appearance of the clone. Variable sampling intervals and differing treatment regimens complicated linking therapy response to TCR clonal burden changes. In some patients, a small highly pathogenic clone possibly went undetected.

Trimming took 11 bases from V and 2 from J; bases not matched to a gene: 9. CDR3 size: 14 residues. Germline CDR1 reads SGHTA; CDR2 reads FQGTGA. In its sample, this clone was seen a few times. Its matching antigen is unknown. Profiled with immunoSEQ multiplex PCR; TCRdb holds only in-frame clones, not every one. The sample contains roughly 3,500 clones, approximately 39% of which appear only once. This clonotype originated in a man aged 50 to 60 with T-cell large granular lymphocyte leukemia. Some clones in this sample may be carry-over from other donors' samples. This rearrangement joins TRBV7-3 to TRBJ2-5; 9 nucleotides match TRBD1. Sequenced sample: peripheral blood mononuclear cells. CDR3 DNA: TGTGCCGGGGGCCGGGACAGGGATCAAGAGACCCAGTACTTC. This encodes CAGGRDRDQETQYF.